The entry that follows covers one T cell receptor (beta chain) sequence. What it recognizes is unknown. This CDR3 has 17 residues. The ends lost 4 bases at V and 2 bases at J; junction bases unmatched: 9. Germline CDR1 is SGHRS and CDR2 is YFSETQ. TCRdb's copy holds only in-frame clones and misses some; the assay was immunoSEQ multiplex PCR. The table shows 150,000 to 200,000 clones, with just over 85% occurring only once. The sample comes from a study of T cell responses to AZD1222 COVID-19 vaccine. General observations from the study: Nearly half of the spike-specific TCRs reportedly recognize variant regions that carry no mutations.

This specimen was peripheral blood, taken 28 days after the second AZD1222 dose. This clonotype originated in an adult who received the AZD1222 COVID-19 vaccine. The chain links TRBV5-1 to TRBJ2-1; TRBD2 matches at 10 bases. CDR3 amino acids: CASSRSGSGGAYNEQFF. CDR3 DNA sequence: TGCGCCAGCAGCCGAAGCGGGAGCGGGGGGGCCTACAATGAGCAGTTCTTC.